One and the same sample provided the 23 T cell receptor beta chains below, sequenced in a study of T cell changes during pregnancy in multiple sclerosis. Sequencing used immunoSEQ multiplex PCR; TCRdb keeps in-frame clones, though not all of them. The profile shows fewer than 95,000 clones, roughly 93% of them singletons. This specimen consisted of peripheral blood, obtained in the third trimester of pregnancy. Receptors were obtained from a female donor with multiple sclerosis, enrolled in a pregnancy study.

Points on this clone: Germline and junction disagree at one end, which may indicate a read error. The V call is TRBV5-6, the J call TRBJ1-3; no definite D call. This CDR3 contains 15 residues. Germline assignment: CDR1 SGHDT and CDR2 YYEEEE. This chain's CDR3 is CASTLEGGSGNTIYF. CDR3 coding DNA: TGTGCCAGCACCTTGGAAGGAGGCTCTGGAAACACCATATATTTT. Drawing the rest from reference TRBV5-6 and TRBJ1-3, the complete variable domain is DAGVTQSPTHLIKTRGQQVTLRCSPKSGHDTVSWYQQALGQGPQFIFQYYEEEERQRGNFPDRFSGHQFPNYSSELNVNALLLGDSALYLCASTLEGGSGNTIYFGEGSWLTVV.

V usage is TRBV2 and J usage is TRBJ2-5; 7 nucleotides agree with TRBD2. The CDR3 sequence is 14 residues long. Losses at the gene ends were 6 bases for V and 4 bases for J; bases not matched to a gene: 8. The germline gives CDR1 SNHLY, CDR2 FYNNEI. CDR3 in amino acids: CASRPREATETQYF. CDR3 nucleotide sequence: TGTGCCAGCAGGCCTCGGGAGGCGACAGAGACCCAGTACTTC.

This chain links TRBV28 with TRBJ1-2; D possibly corresponds to TRBD1 (6 bases). Looked up from germline, CDR1 is MDHEN and CDR2 is SYDVKM. Trimming took 5 bases from V and 8 from J, leaving 21 bases between them. This CDR3 comprises 15 residues. The chain's CDR3 is CASSPSLGAVVGYTF. In DNA form, the CDR3 reads TGTGCCAGCAGTCCTTCATTGGGGGCCGTAGTAGGCTACACCTTC.

The chain combines TRBV27 with TRBJ2-7, with 8 bases aligning to TRBD1. Germline-derived CDR1 and CDR2 are MNHEY and SMNVEV (reference sequence). This CDR3 contains 14 residues. With 0 bases clipped from V and 5 bases from J, the junction kept 3 bases outside the gene matches. CDR3 sequence: CASSLSTGDHEQYF. CDR3 nucleotides: TGTGCCAGCAGTTTATCGACAGGGGACCACGAGCAGTACTTC.

V is TRBV29-1 and J is TRBJ1-2, with D possibly TRBD1 on 6 matching bases. CDR1 is SQVTM, CDR2 ANQGSEA, per germline. V lost 7 bases, J lost 4 bases, and 13 bases lay in between. The CDR3 runs 12 residues. CDR3 sequence: CSALQGSYGYTF. CDR3 DNA sequence: TGCAGCGCCCTACAGGGCAGCTATGGCTACACCTTC.

This chain connects TRBV12-5 to TRBJ1-1, with D hard to call. CDR3 size: 13 residues. V dropped 7 bases and J dropped 1 base, with 10 bases sitting between them. Germline V gene lookup returns CDR1 LGHNT and CDR2 FRNRAP. The CDR3 coding sequence is TGTGCTAGTGACTCAAGCGAGAACACTGAAGCTTTCTTT. Translation gives CASDSSENTEAFF.

CDR3 loop: CASSQEGTSNGEQYF. The CDR3 nucleotides are TGCGCCAGCAGCCAAGAGGGGACTAGCAACGGTGAGCAGTACTTC. The chain combines TRBV4-3 with TRBJ2-7; 9 nucleotides align to TRBD2. Trimming removed 0 bases from V and 7 bases from J; junction bases left unmatched: 7. This CDR3 has 15 amino acids. CDR1 and CDR2 from the germline V gene are LGHNA and YSLEER.

The chain uses TRBV6-5 and TRBJ2-2, with D possibly matching TRBD2 (5 bases). Looked up from germline, CDR1 is MNHEY and CDR2 is SVGAGI. V lost 5 bases, J lost 4 bases, and 8 bases lay in between. This CDR3 has 13 amino acids. CDR3 DNA sequence: TGTGCCAGCAGTCTCGGGGTCACCGGGGAGCTGTTTTTT. Its protein product is CASSLGVTGELFF.

The chain joins TRBV6-1 to TRBJ2-7; TRBD1 aligns across 7 bases. J lost 9 bases, V lost 10 bases, and 15 bases had no gene match. This CDR3 is built from 13 residues. Germline V gene lookup returns CDR1 MNHNS and CDR2 SASEGT. The CDR3, as DNA: TGTGCCACCTCTGAGGGGGCGCGGGTCGGGCAGTACTTC. Protein sequence: CATSEGARVGQYF.

This clone was detected only once. V gene TRBV28 combines with J gene TRBJ2-1, with D tentatively TRBD1 (6 bases). CDR1 MDHEN and CDR2 SYDVKM come from the germline V gene. Trimming removed 5 bases from V and 7 bases from J, with 18 bases in between. This CDR3 has 15 amino acids. CDR3 loop: CASSPSQGMVNEQFF. The CDR3 region has the DNA TGTGCCAGCAGTCCCTCACAGGGAATGGTTAATGAGCAGTTCTTC.

The V gene is TRBV9, the J gene TRBJ2-1; 8 nucleotides line up with TRBD2. The CDR3 has 16 residues. The germline gives CDR1 SGDLS, CDR2 YYNGEE. Losses at the gene ends were 0 bases for V and 8 bases for J; bases not matched to a gene: 10. The CDR3 reads CASSVGGTRSFHEQFF. CDR3 nucleotide sequence: TGTGCCAGCAGCGTAGGTGGGACTAGGAGTTTCCATGAGCAGTTCTTC. The full variable domain, its missing parts supplied by reference TRBV9 and TRBJ2-1, is DSGVTQTPKHLITATGQRVTLRCSPRSGDLSVYWYQQSLDQGLQFLIQYYNGEERAKGNILERFSAQQFPDLHSELNLSSLELGDSALYFCASSVGGTRSFHEQFFGPGTRLTVL.

This sequence joins TRBV6-5 and TRBJ2-5; D is perhaps TRBD1 (6 bases). The CDR3 extends over 13 amino acids. From germline, CDR1 is MNHEY and CDR2 SVGAGI. Trimming removed 7 bases at V and 2 bases at J, with 11 bases between. CDR3 amino acids: CASTPDSQETQYF. The CDR3 DNA reads TGTGCCAGCACCCCGGACAGTCAAGAGACCCAGTACTTC.

The chain joins TRBV7-9 to TRBJ2-7; D unresolved. There are 12 residues in the CDR3. Germline lookup yields CDR1 SEHNR and CDR2 FQNEAQ (reference sequence). The V end lost 2 bases, the J end lost 2 bases, and 4 bases lay between the germline ends. Here the CDR3 reads CASSLSTYEQYF. CDR3 nucleotides: TGTGCCAGCAGCTTAAGCACCTACGAGCAGTACTTC.

This clone was observed a single time. V is TRBV5-1 and J is TRBJ2-7; maybe TRBD1 (6 bases). Germline V gives CDR1 SGHRS, CDR2 YFSETQ. The CDR3 is 13 amino acids. Trimming took off 6 bases at V and 3 bases at J, with 13 bases between the two ends. The CDR3 nucleotides are TGCGCCAGCACCCGGGGACAAGGCTACGAGCAGTACTTC. This gives the protein CASTRGQGYEQYF.

V gene TRBV28 combines with J gene TRBJ2-7, with 10 bases identical to TRBD2. The germline gives CDR1 MDHEN, CDR2 SYDVKM. Germline trimming cut 6 bases from V and 5 bases from J; bases unmatched to any gene: 7. The CDR3 is 14 amino acids. In nucleotides, the CDR3 is TGTGCCAGCAGCCAAGCGGGGGGGAGGCACGAGCAGTACTTC. This gives the protein CASSQAGGRHEQYF.

This clone was detected a few times. The chain links TRBV9 to TRBJ1-2, with TRBD1 as a possible D gene (6 bases). This CDR3 comprises 14 residues. Germline CDR1 reads SGDLS; CDR2 reads YYNGEE. Trimming shortened V by 1 base and J by 2 bases, and 9 bases separated the two germline ends. The CDR3 DNA is TGTGCCAGCAGCGTAACAGGGACGAACTATGGCTACACCTTC. Protein product: CASSVTGTNYGYTF.

This chain connects TRBV6-5 to TRBJ2-2; 7 nucleotides line up with TRBD1. The CDR3 is 16 amino acids. CDR1 is MNHEY and CDR2 is SVGAGI in the germline V gene. J gave up 4 bases and V 4 bases, and 9 bases lay outside the gene matches. The CDR3 nucleotides are TGTGCCAGCAGTTCCGGGACAGCTCGTATCACCGGGGAGCTGTTTTTT. Amino acids: CASSSGTARITGELFF.

V gene TRBV7-2 combines with J gene TRBJ1-2; possibly TRBD1 for D (6 bases). V was shortened by 8 bases and J by 8 bases, with 18 bases between the two germline ends. CDR1 and CDR2 (germline): SGHTA, FQGNSA. The CDR3 is made up of 13 amino acids. Here the CDR3 DNA reads TGTGCCAGCCAACCGGGACAACCCAAGGGCTACACCTTC. This sequence encodes CASQPGQPKGYTF.

The rearrangement joins TRBV7-9 to TRBJ2-7; D gene ambiguous. The CDR3 covers 15 residues. Germline CDR1 is SEHNR and CDR2 is FQNEAQ (reference sequence). The V end was cut by 5 bases, the J end by 3 bases, with 17 bases between. The DNA for the CDR3 is TGTGCCAGCAGCCCCCCCTTAACTTCTCTCTACGAGCAGTACTTC. This encodes CASSPPLTSLYEQYF.

The CDR3 protein is CASSFIGQASSYEQYF. CDR3 coding DNA: TGTGCCAGCAGTTTCATCGGACAGGCGAGCTCCTACGAGCAGTACTTC. The chain is built from TRBV27 and TRBJ2-7; 7 nucleotides align to TRBD1. Trimming at V came to 3 bases and at J to 0 bases, leaving 8 bases not matched to a gene. The germline V gene has CDR1 MNHEY and CDR2 SMNVEV (reference sequence). CDR3 length equals 16 residues.

The CDR3 is CASSHPGEQYF. CDR3 DNA: TGTGCCAGCAGCCACCCGGGGGAGCAGTACTTC. The V gene is TRBV7-9, the J gene TRBJ2-7; D might be TRBD2 (5 bases). V was pared by 5 bases and J by 7 bases, with 9 bases between. The CDR3 is 11 residues long. Germline assignment: CDR1 SEHNR and CDR2 FQNEAQ (reference sequence).

The rearrangement uses TRBV7-9 and TRBJ2-4; possibly TRBD2 for D (6 bases). CDR3 length equals 13 residues. V shed 2 bases and J shed 8 bases, with 10 bases lying between them. Germline V gives CDR1 SEHNR, CDR2 FQNEAQ (reference sequence). The CDR3: CASSLSGGDIQYF. The CDR3 nucleotides are TGTGCCAGCAGCTTAAGTGGCGGGGACATTCAGTACTTC.

The V gene is TRBV6-6, the J gene TRBJ1-1; D not certain. V was trimmed by 2 bases and J by 1 base, leaving 8 bases between them. This CDR3 region has 14 residues. Germline assignment: CDR1 MNHNY and CDR2 SVGAGI (reference sequence). The CDR3 bases are TGTGCCAGCAGTTACAAGGGAGGGAACACTGAAGCTTTCTTT. The encoded protein is CASSYKGGNTEAFF.